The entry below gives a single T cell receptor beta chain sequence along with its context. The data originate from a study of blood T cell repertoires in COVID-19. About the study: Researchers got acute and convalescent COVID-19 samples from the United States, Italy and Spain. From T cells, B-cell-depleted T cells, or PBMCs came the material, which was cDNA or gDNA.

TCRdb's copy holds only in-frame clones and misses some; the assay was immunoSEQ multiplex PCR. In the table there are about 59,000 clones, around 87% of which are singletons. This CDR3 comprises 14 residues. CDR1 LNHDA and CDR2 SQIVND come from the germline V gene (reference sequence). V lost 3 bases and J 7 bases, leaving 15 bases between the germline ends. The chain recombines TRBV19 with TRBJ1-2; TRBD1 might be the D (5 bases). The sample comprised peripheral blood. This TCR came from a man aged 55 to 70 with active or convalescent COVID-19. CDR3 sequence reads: CASSIFFQGSGYTF. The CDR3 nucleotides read TGTGCCAGTAGTATCTTTTTCCAGGGCTCTGGCTACACCTTC.